This TCR beta chain stems from a study of quantifying T cell responses using KT2 cells. Overall study context: cDNA was made from DNase-treated RNA using alpha and beta constant primers. Findings and caveats of the study: At about one KT2 cell per 100,000 PBMC, KT2 sequences were still detected.

Concerning this clonotype itself: Antigen unknown.

An oligo carrying a UMI was ligated to the cDNA 3' end. An equimolar mix of RC1.1 and RC1.2 primed the beta chain across TRBC1 and TRBC2. TCRdb re-called the UMI-ligation and nested PCR reads through MiXCR, storing one row per CDR3 protein. The table lists roughly 51,000 distinct CDR3 sequences, 9% to 15% of them singletons, with 9.4% in the top ten. The sample is PBMC spiked with counted cells of clone KT2. The V end was cut by 7 bases, the J end by 4 bases, with 9 bases between. CDR1 SGHNT and CDR2 YENEEA come from the germline V gene. The CDR3 has 12 amino acids. The sample comprised PBMCs spiked with cells of the T cell clone KT2. The clonotype was recovered from a human donor. V and J are TRBV11-3 and TRBJ2-3; D unclear. CDR3 residues: CASTSRSDTQYF. DNA for the CDR3: TGTGCCAGCACCTCGAGGTCAGATACGCAGTATTTT.